This T cell receptor (beta chain) was identified during a study of shared clonotypes between healthy human individuals. Looking at the study overall: Donors had three CD4 naive, three CD4 memory, two CD8 naive and one CD8 memory plate apiece. General observations from the study: All-four-donor shared clonotypes had higher generation probabilities than non-shared clonotypes did.

Sequencing was performed with immunoSEQ multiplex PCR; in TCRdb, only in-frame clones are kept and a portion is missing. Counted here are under 850,000 clones, approximately 72% occurring once; the ten biggest clones make up over 1.5%. This clone was picked up a small number of times. Antigen unknown. Partitioning of CD4+ cells yielded a CD45RA+ naive subset and a CD45RA-negative memory subset. The CDR3 has 15 amino acids. The ends were cut back, 5 bases at V and 4 bases at J, with 16 bases in the middle. Germline CDR1 reads SGHNT; CDR2 reads YENEEA. This receptor was obtained from a woman between 25 and 40 years old in good health. Sequenced sample: memory CD4+ T cells sorted from blood. Documented subset: CD45RA-negative fraction. This chain joins TRBV11-3 and TRBJ2-3; tentative D call: TRBD2 (6 bases). CDR3 sequence (DNA): TGTGCCAGCAGCGTATCGGGAGCGGAGGCAGATACGCAGTATTTT. It specifies CASSVSGAEADTQYF.